These T cell receptor beta chains were read from a single sample in a study of human T cells and chemical hapten exposure. Each CDR3 protein gets one entry after TCRdb re-called the RACE reads with MiXCR. The sample yields around 150,000 distinct CDR3 sequences, about 14% seen once. The sample here was whole blood, taken in connection with sensitization to the hapten diphenylcyclopropenone (DPC). These receptors were collected from a woman in her 30s with alopecia areata. Some clones in this sample may be carry-over from other donors' samples. Both conserved end residues are part of each CDR3. Each record gives: V gene, clone size, J gene, D gene, CDR3 protein, CDR3 DNA. A D gene is named only where the DNA matches it firmly. A clone size is listed for some rows: how often the clone was seen (once, few, many), or a class if it is expanded.

TRBV4-3,few,TRBJ2-7,TRBD1,CASSQASTGRGTYEQYF,TGCGCCAGCAGCCAAGCGAGTACCGGCAGGGGGACCTACGAGCAGTACTTC
TRBV2,many,TRBJ2-5,NA,CASSPEGWRQETQYF,TGTGCCAGCAGCCCGGAAGGTTGGCGCCAAGAGACCCAGTACTTC
TRBV20-1,few,TRBJ1-4,NA,CSARQGFYEKLFF,TGCAGTGCTAGACAGGGTTTCTATGAAAAACTGTTTTTT
TRBV3-1,NA,TRBJ2-2,NA,CASSQGDRTGELFF,TGTGCCAGCAGCCAGGGCGATAGGACCGGGGAGCTGTTTTTT
TRBV19,few,TRBJ2-3,TRBD1,CASSIPTGGDTDTQYF,TGTGCCAGTAGTATCCCGACAGGGGGAGACACAGATACGCAGTATTTT
TRBV5-1,NA,TRBJ2-5,NA,CASSGSGTQYF,TGCGCCAGCAGCGGATCGGGGACCCAGTACTTC
TRBV27,few,TRBJ2-1,NA,CASSLSYSNEQFF,TGTGCCAGCAGTTTAAGCTACAGCAATGAGCAGTTCTTC
TRBV29-1,few,TRBJ2-3,TRBD2,CSVVTSATDTQYF,TGCAGCGTTGTTACTAGCGCCACAGATACGCAGTATTTT
TRBV7-9,few,TRBJ1-2,NA,CASSLAQQGLGYTF,TGTGCCAGCAGCTTAGCCCAGCAGGGGCTTGGCTACACCTTC
TRBV11-3,few,TRBJ2-5,NA,CASSDRKTQETQYF,TGTGCCAGCAGCGACCGGAAGACCCAAGAGACCCAGTACTTC